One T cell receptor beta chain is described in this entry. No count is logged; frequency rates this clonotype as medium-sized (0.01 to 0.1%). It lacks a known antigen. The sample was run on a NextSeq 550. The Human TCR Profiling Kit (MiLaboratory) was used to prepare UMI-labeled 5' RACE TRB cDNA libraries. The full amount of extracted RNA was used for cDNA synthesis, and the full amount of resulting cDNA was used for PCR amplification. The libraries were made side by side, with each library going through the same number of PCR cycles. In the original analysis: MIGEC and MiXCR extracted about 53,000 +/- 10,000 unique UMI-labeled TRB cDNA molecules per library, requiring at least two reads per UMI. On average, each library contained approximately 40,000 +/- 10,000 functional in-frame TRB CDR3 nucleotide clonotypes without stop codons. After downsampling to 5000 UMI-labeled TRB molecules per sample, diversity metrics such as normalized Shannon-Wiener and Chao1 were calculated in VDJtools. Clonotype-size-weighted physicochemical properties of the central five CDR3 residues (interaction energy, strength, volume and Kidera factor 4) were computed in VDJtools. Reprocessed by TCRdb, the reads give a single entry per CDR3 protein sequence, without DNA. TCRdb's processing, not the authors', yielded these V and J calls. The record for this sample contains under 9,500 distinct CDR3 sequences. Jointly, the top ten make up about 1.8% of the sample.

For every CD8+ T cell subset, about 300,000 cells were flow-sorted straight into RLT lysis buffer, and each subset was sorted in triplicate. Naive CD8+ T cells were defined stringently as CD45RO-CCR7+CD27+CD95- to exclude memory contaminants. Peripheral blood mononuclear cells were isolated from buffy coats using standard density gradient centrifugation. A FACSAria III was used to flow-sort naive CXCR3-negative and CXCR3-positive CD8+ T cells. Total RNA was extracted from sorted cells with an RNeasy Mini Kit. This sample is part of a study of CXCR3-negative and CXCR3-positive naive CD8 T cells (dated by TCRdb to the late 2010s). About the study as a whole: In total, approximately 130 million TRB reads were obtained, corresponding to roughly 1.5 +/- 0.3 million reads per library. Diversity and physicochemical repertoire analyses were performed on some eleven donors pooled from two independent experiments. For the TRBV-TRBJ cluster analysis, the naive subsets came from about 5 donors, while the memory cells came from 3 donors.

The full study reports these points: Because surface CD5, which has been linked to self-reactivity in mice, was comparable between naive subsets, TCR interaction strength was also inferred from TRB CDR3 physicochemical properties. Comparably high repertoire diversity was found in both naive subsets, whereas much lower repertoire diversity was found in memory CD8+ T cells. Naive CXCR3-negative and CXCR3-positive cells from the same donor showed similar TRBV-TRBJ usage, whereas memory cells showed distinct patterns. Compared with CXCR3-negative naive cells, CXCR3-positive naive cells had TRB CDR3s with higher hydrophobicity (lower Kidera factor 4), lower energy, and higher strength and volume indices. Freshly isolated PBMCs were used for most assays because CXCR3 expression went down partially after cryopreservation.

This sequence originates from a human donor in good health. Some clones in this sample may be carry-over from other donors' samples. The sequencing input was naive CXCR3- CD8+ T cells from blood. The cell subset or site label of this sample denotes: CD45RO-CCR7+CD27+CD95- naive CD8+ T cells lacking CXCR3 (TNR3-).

The CDR3 in this case is CSARGTSGRSYNEQFF. This sequence uses TRBV20-1 and TRBJ2-1; TCRdb's assignment of TRBD2 cannot be checked, as there is no DNA. The germline V gene (reference sequence) provides CDR1 DFQATT and CDR2 SNEGSKA. The CDR3 spans 16 residues, from the cysteine through the phenylalanine. No DNA appears here.